This T cell receptor (beta chain) derives from a study of T-cell memory formation after mild COVID-19. MiXCR, applied by TCRdb to the 5' RACE reads, yields one record per CDR3 protein. The sample records about 470,000 distinct CDR3 sequences, 18% being singletons. This clonotype was seen a few times. The CDR3 is made up of 14 amino acids. Germline CDR1 SGHRS, CDR2 YFSETQ. V lost 1 base and J lost 3, with 10 bases in between. The origin of this receptor is an adult woman who had mild COVID-19 (a few samples of this study predate the infection). Cell type and time point are not known. The source material was PBMCs or a T cell subset sorted from them (not recorded which). The rearrangement uses TRBV5-1 and TRBJ2-5; D uncertain. In DNA, the CDR3 is TGCGCCAGCAGCTTGTACCAGAATAAAGAGACCCAGTACTTC. This encodes CASSLYQNKETQYF.